These 9 T cell receptor beta chains were sequenced from one sample in a study of CD8 T cells in Susac syndrome. The authors reverse transcribed roughly 0.5 to 1 ug RNA with random hexamers. Using its own MiXCR run on the immunoSEQ multiplex PCR reads, TCRdb lists one record per CDR3 protein. In the table there are roughly 120,000 distinct CDR3 sequences, around 94% of which are singletons. The sequencing sample was made of CD4+ T cells from PBMCs. The receptors shown here come from a human donor with multiple sclerosis.

The genes are TRBV30 and TRBJ1-2; D not certain. The CDR3 runs 13 residues. V dropped 1 base and J dropped 4 bases, with 10 bases sitting between them. CDR1 and CDR2 (germline): GTSNPN, SVGIG (reference sequence). The CDR3 DNA reads TGTGCCTGGAGTGACCTCAGAAGCTATGGCTACACCTTC. This translates into CAWSDLRSYGYTF.

The chain recombines TRBV6-6 with TRBJ2-7, with a tentative D call TRBD2 (7 bases). The CDR3 loop spans 14 amino acids. Between the trimmed V and J ends, which lost 2 bases and 3 bases, there was a span of 11 bases. The germline gives CDR1 MNHNY, CDR2 SVGAGI (reference sequence). In nucleotides, the CDR3 is TGTGCCAGCAGTTACGGGGGGGGGCTCTACGAGCAGTACTTC. This codes for CASSYGGGLYEQYF.

The chain recombines TRBV7-9 with TRBJ1-4; D might be TRBD1 (5 bases). Trimming stripped 5 bases from V and 0 bases from J, with 13 bases between. The germline V gene has CDR1 SEHNR and CDR2 FQNEAQ (reference sequence). This CDR3 is built from 16 residues. This chain's CDR3 is CASSPRGLPTNEKLFF. The DNA for the CDR3 is TGTGCCAGCAGCCCCCGGGGCCTTCCAACTAATGAAAAACTGTTTTTT. Together with reference TRBV7-9 and TRBJ1-4, the CDR3 gives the full variable domain: DTGVSQNPRHKITKRGQNVTFRCDPISEHNRLYWYRQTLGQGPEFLTYFQNEAQLEKSRLLSDRFSAERPKGSFSTLEIQRTEQGDSAMYLCASSPRGLPTNEKLFFGSGTQLSVL.

The CDR3 here is CASSSAGGGQKEQFF. The CDR3 nucleotides read TGTGCCAGCAGTTCCGCGGGGGGTGGGCAAAAAGAGCAGTTCTTC. The chain combines TRBV6-2 or TRBV6-3 with TRBJ2-1; TRBD2 agrees at 8 bases. CDR1 MNHEY and CDR2 SVGEGT come from the germline V gene. This CDR3 is built from 15 residues. Germline trimming cut 4 bases from V and 10 bases from J; bases unmatched to any gene: 12.

This chain uses TRBV5-1 with TRBJ1-5; 7 bases agree with TRBD1. This CDR3 spans 18 amino acids. The trim removed 4 bases at V and 2 bases at J, leaving 15 bases unmatched. Germline CDR1 and CDR2: SGHRS and YFSETQ. The chain's CDR3 is CASSPGTDSNFGNQPQHF. CDR3 sequence (DNA): TGCGCCAGCAGCCCCGGGACAGATTCAAATTTTGGCAATCAGCCCCAGCATTTT.

This clonotype occurred once. The chain combines TRBV27 with TRBJ1-1; D unclear. The germline V gene encodes CDR1 MNHEY and CDR2 SMNVEV (reference sequence). CDR3 length: 14 amino acids. Trimming took 4 bases from V and 5 from J, leaving 14 bases between them. The CDR3 is CASSYAGRLTEAFF. The CDR3 bases are TGTGCCAGCAGTTATGCCGGTCGGTTGACTGAAGCTTTCTTT.

The chain links TRBV5-8 to TRBJ2-3; TRBD2 agrees at 9 bases. CDR1 and CDR2 from the germline V gene are SGHTS and YDEGEE. The length of the CDR3 is 17 residues. V gave up 2 bases and J gave up 3 bases; unmatched junction bases: 10. The CDR3 DNA follows: TGTGCCAGCAGCTTCCAACTACTAGCGGGTCGGACAGATACGCAGTATTTT. Translation: CASSFQLLAGRTDTQYF.

The chain employs TRBV27 and TRBJ1-1, with 11 bases identical to TRBD1. With V trimmed by 4 bases and J by 5 bases, 3 bases remained unmatched. Germline V lookup: CDR1 MNHEY, CDR2 SMNVEV (reference sequence). The CDR3 extends over 14 amino acids. The CDR3 protein is CASSWDRGDTEAFF. For the CDR3, the DNA is TGTGCCAGCAGTTGGGACAGGGGGGATACTGAAGCTTTCTTT.

J is TRBJ2-3 and V is TRBV9; a possible D gene is TRBD2 (5 bases). Germline assignment: CDR1 SGDLS and CDR2 YYNGEE. Trimming left V 8 bases short and J 5 bases short, with 15 bases between. The CDR3 has 13 residues. CDR3: CASSSGSQDTQYF. For the CDR3, the DNA is TGTGCCAGTAGCTCTGGGAGCCAAGATACGCAGTATTTT.